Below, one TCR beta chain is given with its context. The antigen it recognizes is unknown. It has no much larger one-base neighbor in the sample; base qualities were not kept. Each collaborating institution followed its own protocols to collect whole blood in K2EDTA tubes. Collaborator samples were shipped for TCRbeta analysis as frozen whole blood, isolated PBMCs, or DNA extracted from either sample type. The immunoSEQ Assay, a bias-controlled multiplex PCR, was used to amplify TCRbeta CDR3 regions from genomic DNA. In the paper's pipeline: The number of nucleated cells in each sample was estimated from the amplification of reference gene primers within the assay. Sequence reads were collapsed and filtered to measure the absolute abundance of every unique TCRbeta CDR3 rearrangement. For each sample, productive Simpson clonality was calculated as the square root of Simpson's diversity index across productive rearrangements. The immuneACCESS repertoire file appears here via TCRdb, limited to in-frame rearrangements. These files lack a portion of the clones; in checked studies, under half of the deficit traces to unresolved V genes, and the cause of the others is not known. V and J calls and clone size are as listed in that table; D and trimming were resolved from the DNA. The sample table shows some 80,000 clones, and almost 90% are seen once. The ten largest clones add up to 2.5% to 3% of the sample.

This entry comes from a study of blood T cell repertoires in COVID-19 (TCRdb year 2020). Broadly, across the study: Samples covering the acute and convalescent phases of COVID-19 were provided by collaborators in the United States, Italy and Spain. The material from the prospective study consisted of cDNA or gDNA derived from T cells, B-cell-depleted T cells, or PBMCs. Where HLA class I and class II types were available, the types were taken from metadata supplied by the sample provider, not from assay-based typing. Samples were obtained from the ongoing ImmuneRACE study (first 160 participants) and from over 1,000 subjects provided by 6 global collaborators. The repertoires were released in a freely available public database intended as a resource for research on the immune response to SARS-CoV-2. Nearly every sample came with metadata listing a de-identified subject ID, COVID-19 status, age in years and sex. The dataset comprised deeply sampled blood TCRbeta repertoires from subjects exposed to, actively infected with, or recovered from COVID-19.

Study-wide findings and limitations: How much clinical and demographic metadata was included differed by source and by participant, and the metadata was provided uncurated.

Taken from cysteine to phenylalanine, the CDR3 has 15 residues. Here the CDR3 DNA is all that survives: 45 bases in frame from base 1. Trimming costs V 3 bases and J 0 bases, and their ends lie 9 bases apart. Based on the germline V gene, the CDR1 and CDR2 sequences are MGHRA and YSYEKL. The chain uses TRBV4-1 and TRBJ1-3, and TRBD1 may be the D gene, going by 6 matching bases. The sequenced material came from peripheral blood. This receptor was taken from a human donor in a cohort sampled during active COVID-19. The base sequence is TGCGCCAGCAGCCAGCAGACAGGCTCTGGAAACACCATATATTTT. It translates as CASSQQTGSGNTIYF.